The 5 T cell receptor beta chains below come from one sample, sequenced in a study of blood T cell repertoires in COVID-19. Generated by immunoSEQ multiplex PCR, the TCRdb table keeps only in-frame clones and is missing some. The sample shows about 300,000 clones, approximately 90% of them seen only once. Sequenced sample: peripheral blood. These receptors were collected from a woman in her 50s with COVID-19, enrolled during active disease.

The rearrangement uses TRBV21-1 and TRBJ2-3; TRBD1 reflects the table's D call only, with no check against the DNA. TRBV21-1 is noted as a pseudogene. The CDR3 totals 15 residues. CDR3 region: CARKGRRKRTDTQYF. The CDR3 nucleotides are TGTGCCAGGAAAGGCAGGCGAAAACGCACAGATACGCAGTATTTT.

V and J are TRBV18 and TRBJ1-1; 9 positions agree with TRBD1. The germline V gene encodes CDR1 KGHSH and CDR2 LQKENI. CDR3 length: 14 residues. Germline trimming cut 5 bases from V and 3 bases from J; bases unmatched to any gene: 4. CDR3 nucleotide sequence: TGTGCCAGCTCAACCCGGGACAGGGACACTGAAGCTTTCTTT. Its translation is CASSTRDRDTEAFF.

V is TRBV5-1 and J is TRBJ2-1; D perhaps matches TRBD1 (5 bases). Trimming removed 3 bases at V and 6 bases at J, with 10 bases between. CDR1 is SGHRS, CDR2 YFSETQ, per germline. This CDR3 has 13 amino acids. CDR3 sequence: CASSSDSLNEQFF. Here the CDR3 DNA reads TGCGCCAGCAGCTCTGACAGCCTCAATGAGCAGTTCTTC.

V gene TRBV10-2 combines with J gene TRBJ2-7, with TRBD2 matching 8 bases. This CDR3 contains 19 residues. Germline values: CDR1 WSHSY, CDR2 SAAADI. V shed 0 bases, J shed 2 bases, and the junction held 15 bases outside the gene matches. DNA for the CDR3: TGCGCCAGCAGTGAGTCGCGTGGGGGTTCTAGCGGGCTTACCTACGAGCAGTACTTC. Residues: CASSESRGGSSGLTYEQYF.

Only a few counts were recorded for this clone. The CDR3 sequence is CSGGGAETQYF. In DNA form, the CDR3 reads TGCAGCGGAGGAGGGGCGGAGACCCAGTACTTC. This chain connects TRBV29-1 to TRBJ2-5; tentative D call: TRBD2 (6 bases). The germline CDR1 and CDR2 sequences are SQVTM and ANQGSEA. V lost 7 bases to trimming and J lost 5 bases, with 11 bases between them. The CDR3 has 11 residues.